Listed below are T cell receptor beta chains from one sample, sequenced in a study of blood T cell repertoires in COVID-19. Assay: immunoSEQ multiplex PCR; the TCRdb copy retains only in-frame clones and omits some. Among approximately 97,000 clones listed, approximately 82% were seen once. The sequencing sample was made of peripheral blood. The source of these receptors is a man aged 60 to 69 with active or convalescent COVID-19. Each CDR3 is given with its conserved first and last residue. D genes are given only for firm matches. A clone size is listed for some rows: how often the clone was seen (once, few, many), or a class if it is expanded.

clone_size	v_call	j_call	d_call	cdr3_aa	cdr3_nt
NA	TRBV18	TRBJ1-1	NA	CASSPGGGRPEAFF	TGTGCCAGCTCCCCCGGGGGGGGCCGCCCTGAAGCTTTCTTT
NA	TRBV18	TRBJ2-5	NA	CASSGGRKETQYF	TGTGCCAGCTCGGGGGGGCGTAAAGAGACCCAGTACTTC
NA	TRBV28	TRBJ2-7	TRBD1	CASSFTQGFYEQYF	TGTGCCAGCAGTTTTACACAGGGGTTCTACGAGCAGTACTTC
NA	TRBV5-1	TRBJ2-3	NA	CASSLDGVDTQYF	TGCGCCAGCAGCTTGGACGGGGTAGATACGCAGTATTTT
NA	TRBV5-1	TRBJ1-2	TRBD1	CASSLAGGNYGYTF	TGCGCCAGCAGCTTGGCAGGGGGCAACTATGGCTACACCTTC
NA	TRBV3-1/TRBV3-2	TRBJ2-5	TRBD1	CASSLRTGRKTQYF	TGTGCCAGCAGCTTGAGGACAGGGCGGAAGACCCAGTACTTC
NA	TRBV29-1	TRBJ1-2	TRBD1	CSALRGPPYGYTF	TGCAGCGCCCTCAGGGGGCCCCCCTATGGCTACACCTTC
NA	TRBV5-4	TRBJ2-5	NA	CASSLLGAQETQYF	TGTGCCAGCAGCTTACTGGGGGCCCAAGAGACCCAGTACTTC
medium-sized	TRBV9	TRBJ1-3	NA	CASSPDSPSSGNTIYF	TGTGCCAGCAGCCCGGACAGTCCCTCCTCTGGAAACACCATATATTTT
NA	TRBV7-2	TRBJ2-3	NA	CASSFARSADTQYF	TGTGCCAGCAGCTTTGCACGGTCGGCAGATACGCAGTATTTT
NA	TRBV3-1/TRBV3-2	TRBJ2-1	TRBD2	CASSQDPSGRSEQFF	TGTGCCAGCAGCCAAGACCCTAGCGGGAGGAGTGAGCAGTTCTTC
NA	TRBV3-1/TRBV3-2	TRBJ2-3	NA	CASSLTDTQYF	TGTGCCAGCAGTCTCACAGATACGCAGTATTTT
NA	TRBV11-1	TRBJ1-1	NA	CASSLGGGYTEAFF	TGTGCCAGCAGCTTAGGTGGGGGCTACACTGAAGCTTTCTTT
few	TRBV6-2/TRBV6-3	TRBJ1-2	NA	CASSPGLYGYTF	TGTGCCAGCAGCCCCGGTCTGTATGGCTACACCTTC
once	TRBV18	TRBJ2-1	NA	CASSPPKQLGSYNEQFF	TGTGCCAGCTCACCACCGAAACAGTTGGGCTCCTACAATGAGCAGTTCTTC
once	TRBV5-4	TRBJ1-2	NA	CASSLRGDYGYTF	TGTGCCAGCAGCTTGCGGGGGGACTATGGCTACACCTTC
NA	TRBV10-2	TRBJ2-5	TRBD1	CASSPGQGGTQYF	TGCGCCAGCAGTCCCGGACAGGGGGGGACCCAGTACTTC
NA	TRBV3-1/TRBV3-2	TRBJ2-5	NA	CASSQDTAGRETQYF	TGTGCCAGCAGCCAAGATACGGCAGGGCGAGAGACCCAGTACTTC
NA	TRBV6-6	TRBJ1-1	NA	CASRPRQNENTEAFF	TGTGCCAGCAGACCCCGACAGAACGAGAACACTGAAGCTTTCTTT
NA	TRBV28	TRBJ2-1	NA	CASKLASYNEQFF	TGTGCCAGCAAATTGGCTTCCTACAATGAGCAGTTCTTC
NA	TRBV2	TRBJ2-5	TRBD2	CASSERPGLAGETQYF	TGTGCCAGCAGTGAAAGGCCGGGACTAGCGGGAGAGACCCAGTACTTC
once	TRBV19	TRBJ1-5	NA	CASIVGQSSNQPQHF	TGTGCCAGTATCGTCGGACAGTCTAGCAATCAGCCCCAGCATTTT
NA	TRBV27	TRBJ1-5	NA	CASSLVTVNQPQHF	TGTGCCAGCAGTTTAGTGACAGTGAATCAGCCCCAGCATTTT
NA	TRBV6-1	TRBJ1-4	NA	CASSEVRGKLFF	TGTGCCAGCAGTGAAGTCAGAGGCAAACTGTTTTTT
few	TRBV24-1	TRBJ2-5	TRBD2	CATSEPGLEETQYF	TGTGCCACCAGTGAGCCGGGACTAGAAGAGACCCAGTACTTC
NA	TRBV18	TRBJ2-1	TRBD2	CASSPLPSGASYNEQFF	TGTGCCAGCTCACCACTTCCTAGCGGGGCCTCCTACAATGAGCAGTTCTTC
NA	TRBV3-1/TRBV3-2	TRBJ2-1	TRBD2	CASSQDMGLVVHNEQFF	TGTGCCAGCAGCCAAGACATGGGACTAGTGGTTCACAATGAGCAGTTCTTC
NA	TRBV20-1	TRBJ2-7	TRBD2	CSASLAGGPTSYEQYF	TGCAGTGCTAGTCTAGCGGGAGGGCCAACCTCCTACGAGCAGTACTTC
few	TRBV9	TRBJ2-1	NA	CASSVDLGQIDEQFF	TGTGCCAGCAGCGTCGATTTGGGCCAGATCGATGAGCAGTTCTTC
once	TRBV7-2	TRBJ1-2	NA	CASSLRSDTNYGYTF	TGTGCCAGCAGCTTACGGTCCGATACTAACTATGGCTACACCTTC
NA	TRBV2	TRBJ1-2	NA	CASTRGPYPDYGYTF	TGTGCCAGCACCCGAGGGCCCTACCCGGACTATGGCTACACCTTC
NA	TRBV18	TRBJ1-5	NA	CASSQQGPKSQPQHF	TGTGCCAGCTCGCAACAGGGCCCTAAATCCCAGCCCCAGCATTTT
NA	TRBV10-2	TRBJ1-2	NA	CASSQGTTNYGYTF	TGCGCCAGCAGCCAGGGTACCACTAACTATGGCTACACCTTC
NA	TRBV7-2	TRBJ2-3	TRBD2	CASSPGLAGGTQYF	TGTGCCAGCAGCCCGGGACTAGCGGGAGGTACGCAGTATTTT
NA	TRBV24-1	TRBJ2-2	NA	CATSDPKERALHRELFF	TGTGCCACCAGTGATCCCAAGGAGCGGGCCCTCCACCGGGAGCTGTTTTTT
once	TRBV5-1	TRBJ2-3	TRBD2	CASSPWTSKTDTQYF	TGCGCCAGCAGCCCCTGGACTAGCAAAACAGATACGCAGTATTTT
NA	TRBV3-1/TRBV3-2	TRBJ2-5	TRBD2	CASSQDIAGNQETQYF	TGTGCCAGCAGCCAAGATATAGCGGGGAACCAAGAGACCCAGTACTTC
many	TRBV18	TRBJ1-5	TRBD1	CASSLQGGPNQPQHF	TGTGCCAGCTCTTTACAGGGGGGACCCAATCAGCCCCAGCATTTT
NA	TRBV7-6	TRBJ2-1	NA	CASSLSRGPSYNEQFF	TGTGCCAGCAGCTTGTCACGGGGTCCCTCCTACAATGAGCAGTTCTTC
NA	TRBV18	TRBJ1-5	NA	CASSRDINQPQHF	TGTGCCAGCTCACGGGACATTAATCAGCCCCAGCATTTT
NA	TRBV6-6	TRBJ1-1	TRBD1	CASDSYRGQTEAFF	TGTGCCAGCGACTCCTACAGGGGGCAAACTGAAGCTTTCTTT
many	TRBV4-3	TRBJ1-6	TRBD1	CASSPETGDNSPLHF	TGCGCCAGCAGCCCCGAGACAGGGGATAATTCACCCCTCCACTTT
NA	TRBV19	TRBJ2-1	TRBD2	CASKKERGIGNEQFF	TGTGCCAGTAAGAAGGAGCGGGGGATAGGGAATGAGCAGTTCTTC
NA	TRBV15	TRBJ2-7	TRBD1	CATSIDQGAVGQYF	TGTGCCACCAGCATAGATCAGGGGGCGGTGGGGCAGTACTTC
NA	TRBV4-3	TRBJ2-2	NA	CASSPQLGRPNTGELFF	TGCGCCAGCAGCCCCCAACTGGGGAGGCCGAACACCGGGGAGCTGTTTTTT
NA	TRBV7-9	TRBJ1-1	NA	CASSLALANTEAFF	TGTGCCAGCAGCTTAGCGCTGGCGAACACTGAAGCTTTCTTT
NA	TRBV3-1/TRBV3-2	TRBJ2-3	NA	CASSLGLPPDTQYF	TGTGCCAGCAGCCTCGGACTCCCTCCGGATACGCAGTATTTT
NA	TRBV7-8	TRBJ1-2	TRBD1	CASSEPKGQGHGYTF	TGTGCCAGCAGCGAACCTAAGGGACAGGGACATGGCTACACCTTC
NA	TRBV30	TRBJ1-2	NA	CAWSVDFSGYTF	TGTGCCTGGAGTGTAGACTTTAGCGGCTACACCTTC
few	TRBV24-1	TRBJ1-2	TRBD1	CATGQGASGYTF	TGTGCCACTGGACAGGGGGCCAGTGGCTACACCTTC
NA	TRBV9	TRBJ1-6	TRBD1	CASSSSGTGGSPLHF	TGTGCCAGCAGCTCCTCCGGGACAGGGGGCTCACCCCTCCACTTT
once	TRBV6-5	TRBJ2-1	TRBD2	CASSYGLAADEQFF	TGTGCCAGCAGTTACGGACTAGCGGCCGACGAGCAGTTCTTC
NA	TRBV28	TRBJ1-5	TRBD1	CASRTGANQPQHF	TGTGCCAGCAGAACAGGGGCCAATCAGCCCCAGCATTTT
NA	TRBV5-1	TRBJ2-3	TRBD2	CASRRAGEADTQYF	TGCGCCAGCAGGCGAGCGGGAGAGGCAGATACGCAGTATTTT
NA	TRBV28	TRBJ1-6	NA	CASSPLAASPLHF	TGTGCCAGCAGCCCCCTTGCGGCTTCACCCCTCCACTTT
NA	TRBV20-1	TRBJ1-1	NA	CSASTPGFGEAFF	TGCAGTGCTAGTACCCCAGGGTTTGGTGAAGCTTTCTTT
NA	TRBV4-1	TRBJ2-5	NA	CASGQELTGWETQYF	TGCGCCAGCGGCCAGGAGTTGACGGGGTGGGAGACCCAGTACTTC
few	TRBV19	TRBJ1-3	TRBD1	CASNTGASGNTIYF	TGTGCCAGTAATACAGGGGCTTCTGGAAACACCATATATTTT